This T cell receptor beta chain was profiled in a study of cytomegalovirus exposure and HLA in healthy donors (dated by TCRdb to the late 2010s). Regarding the research as a whole: A later analysis indicated that the 130 or so validation repertoires were generated on the platform also employed for the 720 or so repertoires of the first cohort. The study aimed to test whether signatures of past pathogen exposure could be identified by cataloging public T cell receptors. Along with the approximately 670-subject first cohort, a separate validation cohort of around 110 different subjects was used. High-throughput TCR immunosequencing, statistical association of individual TCRs with disease status, and machine learning were combined to predict cytomegalovirus infection status.

What the authors observed across the whole study: The authors suggested that the approach could potentially be extended to other disease states and immunological phenotypes. The validation cohort had no HLA typing available for a later analysis, so co-occurrence within that cohort was assessed over all 130 or so repertoires. In a later analysis, TCRs clustered in the first cohort were found to also tend to co-occur in the 130 or so validation repertoires, with about 93% of cluster scores above 0. In both the original and validation cohorts, the classifier was reported to diagnose cytomegalovirus status with high specificity and sensitivity. The study gave a list of about 160 TCR beta chains associated with cytomegalovirus. In vitro tests confirmed that a few of the cytomegalovirus-associated TCR beta chains recognize cytomegalovirus antigens. Most TCR sequences were observed very rarely across donors, whereas some public TCRs were present in many individuals.

The library came from the immunoSEQ multiplex PCR assay. The source study handled its data this way. A statistical classification framework was built to diagnose cytomegalovirus status from the catalog of TCR beta chain sequences. TCRdb obtained this table from immuneACCESS and retained in-frame rearrangements with V and J assigned. These tables miss some clones; where compared with another copy, unresolved V genes account for less than half of the shortfall, and the remainder is unexplained. V, J and clone size were drawn from that table, and D and trimming were deduced from the DNA. The sample table holds over 150,000 clones, of which approximately 82% were seen once. Roughly 12% of the sample goes to the ten largest clones. The donors belonged to the validation cohort of approximately 130 subjects, which was separate from the approximately 700-subject first cohort. The CDR3 measures 17 amino acids from cysteine to phenylalanine. Only the CDR3 portion is preserved as DNA: 51 bases, with reading frame beginning at the first base. The germline V gene supplies CDR1 SGHVS and CDR2 FNYEAQ. V lost 1 base and J lost 6 bases, and the count of bases not matched to a germline gene is 11.

Concerning this clone: Its antigen remains unidentified. Nothing much larger sits one base from this clone, and base qualities are not available.

Sequences were obtained from PBMCs. The chain uses TRBV7-6 and TRBJ2-7, with TRBD2 matching 11 junction bases. The TCR comes from a woman in her twenties or thirties in good health and CMV-seropositive. The CDR3 is CASSLGPTPGLAVEQYF. The DNA is TGTGCCAGCAGCTTAGGACCGACTCCGGGACTAGCGGTCGAGCAGTACTTC. The reference TRBV7-6 and TRBJ2-7 proteins fill in what lies around the CDR3, so the full variable domain reads GAGVSQSPRYKVTKRGQDVALRCDPISGHVSLYWYRQALGQGPEFLTYFNYEAQQDKSGLPNDRFSAERPEGSISTLTIQRTEQRDSAMYRCASSLGPTPGLAVEQYFGPGTRLTVT.